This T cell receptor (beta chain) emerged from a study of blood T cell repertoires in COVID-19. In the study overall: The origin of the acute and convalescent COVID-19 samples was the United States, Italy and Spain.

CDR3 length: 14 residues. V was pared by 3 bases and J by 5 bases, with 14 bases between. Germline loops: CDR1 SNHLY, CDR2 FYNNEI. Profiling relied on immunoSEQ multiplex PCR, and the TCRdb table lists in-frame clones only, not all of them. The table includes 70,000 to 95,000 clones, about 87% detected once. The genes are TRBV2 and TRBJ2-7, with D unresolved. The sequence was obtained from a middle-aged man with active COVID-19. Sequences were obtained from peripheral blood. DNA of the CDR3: TGTGCCAGCAGTGAGCTAGTGGTGAGAAACGAGCAGTACTTC. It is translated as CASSELVVRNEQYF. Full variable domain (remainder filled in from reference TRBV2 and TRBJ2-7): EPEVTQTPSHQVTQMGQEVILRCVPISNHLYFYWYRQILGQKVEFLVSFYNNEISEKSEIFDDQFSVERPDGSNFTLKIRSTKLEDSAMYFCASSELVVRNEQYFGPGTRLTVT.